What follows are 2 T cell receptor beta chains derived from one specimen sequenced in a study of cytotoxic CD8 clonotypes in ibrutinib-treated CLL. Profiled with immunoSEQ multiplex PCR; TCRdb holds only in-frame clones, not every one. The top ten hold more than 4.5% of the sample, which has hundreds of thousands of clones, over 65% seen once. Sample: PBMCs, taken after 12 months of ibrutinib treatment. The receptors derive from a human donor with chronic lymphocytic leukemia.

The genes are TRBV19 and TRBJ1-4; TRBD1 matches at 7 bases. This CDR3 region has 16 residues. Germline-derived CDR1 and CDR2 are LNHDA and SQIVND (reference sequence). The ends lost 7 bases at V and 5 bases at J; junction bases unmatched: 13. The CDR3, as DNA: TGTGCCAGTACTCCAGGGGGGGGCCGATACAATGAAAAACTGTTTTTT. It specifies CASTPGGGRYNEKLFF.

The rearrangement joins TRBV6-6 to TRBJ2-1, with D unclear. V dropped 7 bases and J dropped 1 base, with 14 bases sitting between them. The CDR3 is made up of 15 amino acids. Germline V gives CDR1 MNHNY, CDR2 SVGAGI (reference sequence). The chain's CDR3 is CASKRESNSYNEQFF. The CDR3 DNA sequence: TGTGCCAGCAAAAGGGAATCAAATTCCTACAATGAGCAGTTCTTC.